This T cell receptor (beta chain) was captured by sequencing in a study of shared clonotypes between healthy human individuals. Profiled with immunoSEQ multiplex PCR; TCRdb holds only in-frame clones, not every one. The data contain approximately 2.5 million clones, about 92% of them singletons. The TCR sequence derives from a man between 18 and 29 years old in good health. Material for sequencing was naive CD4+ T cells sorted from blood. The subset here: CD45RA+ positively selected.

For the CDR3, the DNA is TGTGCCAGTAGATCAGACAATTCACCCCTCCACTTT. Its translation is CASRSDNSPLHF. V gene TRBV19 combines with J gene TRBJ1-6; no firm D call. Germline loops: CDR1 LNHDA, CDR2 SQIVND (reference sequence). The CDR3 extends over 12 amino acids. The V end lost 6 bases, the J end lost 7 bases, and 7 bases lay between the germline ends.